Below, 2 T cell receptor beta chains from the same sample are listed, as sequenced in a study of post-analysis software for immune sequencing data. Findings of the study overall: Four to six TRBV segments (TRBV5-6, TRBV5-1 and TRBV20-1 among them) occurred more frequently in patients than in controls.

TCR beta libraries were prepared from cDNA with unique molecular identifiers. TCRdb reprocessed the PCR reads with MiXCR, giving one entry per CDR3 protein. This sample has approximately 690,000 distinct CDR3 sequences, with over 45% found just once. These receptors lack a known antigen. The sequencing sample was made of blood. The receptors come from a girl aged 2-10 years with multiple sclerosis.

This clonotype occurred a few times. The rearrangement joins TRBV29-1 to TRBJ2-5; 9 nucleotides match TRBD1. Germline V gene lookup returns CDR1 SQVTM and CDR2 ANQGSEA. The CDR3 contains 14 residues. The junction had 9 bases not matched to a gene; V was cut back by 5 bases and J by 5 bases. CDR3 sequence reads: CSVWEQGARETQYF. CDR3 nucleotides: TGCAGCGTTTGGGAACAGGGGGCGAGGGAGACCCAGTACTTC.

This clonotype has more than one count but fewer than ten. The rearrangement uses TRBV5-1 and TRBJ1-4, with D unresolved. The CDR3 is made up of 16 amino acids. Between the trimmed V and J ends, which lost 0 bases and 5 bases, there was a span of 14 bases. Per the germline V gene, CDR1 is SGHRS and CDR2 is YFSETQ. The chain's CDR3 is CASSLAGGGVNEKLFF. The CDR3 DNA sequence: TGCGCCAGCAGCTTGGCCGGAGGTGGGGTGAATGAAAAACTGTTTTTT.